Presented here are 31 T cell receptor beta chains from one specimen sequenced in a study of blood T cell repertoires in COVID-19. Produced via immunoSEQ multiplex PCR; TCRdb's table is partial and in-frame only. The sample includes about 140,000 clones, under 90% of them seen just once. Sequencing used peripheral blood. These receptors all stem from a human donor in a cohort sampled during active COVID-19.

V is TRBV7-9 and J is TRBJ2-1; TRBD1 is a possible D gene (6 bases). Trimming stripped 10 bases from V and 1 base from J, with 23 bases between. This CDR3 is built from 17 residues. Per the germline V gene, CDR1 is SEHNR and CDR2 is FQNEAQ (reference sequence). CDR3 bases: TGTGCCACGACCCCCGCCCGGGGCAGGGGATCCTACAATGAGCAGTTCTTC. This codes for CATTPARGRGSYNEQFF. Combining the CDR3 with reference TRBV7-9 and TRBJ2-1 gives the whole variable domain DTGVSQNPRHKITKRGQNVTFRCDPISEHNRLYWYRQTLGQGPEFLTYFQNEAQLEKSRLLSDRFSAERPKGSFSTLEIQRTEQGDSAMYLCATTPARGRGSYNEQFFGPGTRLTVL.

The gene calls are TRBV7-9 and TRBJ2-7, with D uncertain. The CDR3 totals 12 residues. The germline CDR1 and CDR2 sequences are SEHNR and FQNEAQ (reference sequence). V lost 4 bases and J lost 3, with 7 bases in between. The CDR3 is CASSSNDYEQYF. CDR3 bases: TGTGCCAGCAGCTCTAACGACTACGAGCAGTACTTC.

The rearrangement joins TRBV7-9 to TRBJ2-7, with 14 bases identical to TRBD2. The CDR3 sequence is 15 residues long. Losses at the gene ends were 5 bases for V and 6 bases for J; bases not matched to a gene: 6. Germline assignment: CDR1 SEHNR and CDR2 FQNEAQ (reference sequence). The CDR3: CASSPTGLAGVEQYF. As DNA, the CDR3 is TGTGCCAGCAGCCCCACGGGACTAGCGGGAGTCGAGCAGTACTTC.

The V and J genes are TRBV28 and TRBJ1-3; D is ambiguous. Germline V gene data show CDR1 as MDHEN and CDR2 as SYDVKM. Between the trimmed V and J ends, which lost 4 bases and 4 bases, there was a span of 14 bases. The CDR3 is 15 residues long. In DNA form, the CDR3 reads TGTGCCAGCAGTTCCCACTCGGGGAGGGGAAACACCATATATTTT. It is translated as CASSSHSGRGNTIYF.

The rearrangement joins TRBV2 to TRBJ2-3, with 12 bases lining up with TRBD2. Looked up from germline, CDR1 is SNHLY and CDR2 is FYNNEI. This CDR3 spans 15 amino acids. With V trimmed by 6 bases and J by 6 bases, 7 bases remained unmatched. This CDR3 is CASRTGTSGWDTQYF. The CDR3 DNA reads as TGTGCCAGCAGAACCGGGACTAGCGGGTGGGATACGCAGTATTTT.

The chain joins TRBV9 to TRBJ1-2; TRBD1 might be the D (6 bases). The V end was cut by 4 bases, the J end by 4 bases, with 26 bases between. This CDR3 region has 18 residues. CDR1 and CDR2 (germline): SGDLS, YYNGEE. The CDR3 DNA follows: TGTGCCAGCAGCCCCCAGATCCCCGGGACACCGACCCCCTATGGCTACACCTTC. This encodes CASSPQIPGTPTPYGYTF.

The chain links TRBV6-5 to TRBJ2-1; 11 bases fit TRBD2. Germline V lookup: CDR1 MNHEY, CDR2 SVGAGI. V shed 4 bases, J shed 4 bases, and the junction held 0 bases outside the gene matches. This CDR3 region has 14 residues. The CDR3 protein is CASSWTSGYNEQFF. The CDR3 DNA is TGTGCCAGCAGTTGGACTAGCGGGTACAATGAGCAGTTCTTC.

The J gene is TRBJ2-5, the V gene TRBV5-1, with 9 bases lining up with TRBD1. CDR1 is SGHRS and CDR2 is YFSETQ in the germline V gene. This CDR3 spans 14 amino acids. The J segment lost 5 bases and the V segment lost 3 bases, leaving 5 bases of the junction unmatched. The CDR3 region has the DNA TGCGCCAGCAGCTCTCTCGGACAGGGGGAGACCCAGTACTTC. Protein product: CASSSLGQGETQYF.

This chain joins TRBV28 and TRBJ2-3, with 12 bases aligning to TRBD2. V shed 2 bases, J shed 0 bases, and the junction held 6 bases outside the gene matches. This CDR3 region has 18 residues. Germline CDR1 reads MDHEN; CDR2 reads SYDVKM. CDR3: CASSLRSSGRVSTDTQYF. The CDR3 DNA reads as TGTGCCAGCAGTTTAAGATCTAGCGGGAGGGTTAGCACAGATACGCAGTATTTT.

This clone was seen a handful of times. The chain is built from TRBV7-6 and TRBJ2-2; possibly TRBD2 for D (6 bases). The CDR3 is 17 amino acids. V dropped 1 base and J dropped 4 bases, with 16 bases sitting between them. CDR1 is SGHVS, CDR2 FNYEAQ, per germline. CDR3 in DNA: TGTGCCAGCAGCTTAGAGACGGGGGTCTTTGGCACCGGGGAGCTGTTTTTT. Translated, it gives CASSLETGVFGTGELFF. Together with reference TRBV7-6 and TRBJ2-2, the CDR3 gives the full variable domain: GAGVSQSPRYKVTKRGQDVALRCDPISGHVSLYWYRQALGQGPEFLTYFNYEAQQDKSGLPNDRFSAERPEGSISTLTIQRTEQRDSAMYRCASSLETGVFGTGELFFGEGSRLTVL.

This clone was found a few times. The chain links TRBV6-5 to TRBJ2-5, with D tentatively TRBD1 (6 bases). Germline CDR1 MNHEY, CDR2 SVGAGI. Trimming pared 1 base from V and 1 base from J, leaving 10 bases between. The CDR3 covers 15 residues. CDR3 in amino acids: CASSYWVGAQETQYF. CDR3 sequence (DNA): TGTGCCAGCAGTTACTGGGTGGGGGCCCAAGAGACCCAGTACTTC.

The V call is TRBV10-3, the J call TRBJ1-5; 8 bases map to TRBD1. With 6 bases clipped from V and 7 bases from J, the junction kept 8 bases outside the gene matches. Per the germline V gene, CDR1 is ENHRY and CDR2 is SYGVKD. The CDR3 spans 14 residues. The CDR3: CAISFGQGVQPQHF. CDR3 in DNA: TGTGCCATCAGCTTCGGACAGGGTGTCCAGCCCCAGCATTTT.

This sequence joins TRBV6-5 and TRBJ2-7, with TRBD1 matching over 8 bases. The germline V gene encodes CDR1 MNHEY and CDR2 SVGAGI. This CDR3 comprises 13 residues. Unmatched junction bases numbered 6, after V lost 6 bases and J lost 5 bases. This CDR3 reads CASRWTGMDEQYF. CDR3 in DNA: TGTGCCAGCAGATGGACAGGGATGGACGAGCAGTACTTC.

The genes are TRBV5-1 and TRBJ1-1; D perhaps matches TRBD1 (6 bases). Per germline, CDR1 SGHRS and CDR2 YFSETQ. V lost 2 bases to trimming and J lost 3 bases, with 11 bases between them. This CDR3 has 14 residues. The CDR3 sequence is CASSFPGVDTEAFF. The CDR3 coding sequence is TGCGCCAGCAGCTTCCCAGGGGTGGACACTGAAGCTTTCTTT.

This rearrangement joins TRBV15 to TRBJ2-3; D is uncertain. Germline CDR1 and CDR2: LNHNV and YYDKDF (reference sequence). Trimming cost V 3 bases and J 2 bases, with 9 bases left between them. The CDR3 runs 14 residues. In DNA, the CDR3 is TGTGCCACCAGCAGTTATAGCTACACAGATACGCAGTATTTT. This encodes CATSSYSYTDTQYF. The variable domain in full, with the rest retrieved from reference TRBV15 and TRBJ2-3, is DAMVIQNPRYQVTQFGKPVTLSCSQTLNHNVMYWYQQKSSQAPKLLFHYYDKDFNNEADTPDNFQSRRPNTSFCFLDIRSPGLGDTAMYLCATSSYSYTDTQYFGPGTRLTVL.

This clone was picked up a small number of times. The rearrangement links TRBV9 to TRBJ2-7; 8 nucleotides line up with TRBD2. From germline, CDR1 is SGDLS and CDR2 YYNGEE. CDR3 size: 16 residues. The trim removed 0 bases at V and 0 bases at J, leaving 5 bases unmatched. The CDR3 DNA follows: TGTGCCAGCAGCGTAGGTCTAGCGGGCAGCTCCTACGAGCAGTACTTC. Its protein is CASSVGLAGSSYEQYF.

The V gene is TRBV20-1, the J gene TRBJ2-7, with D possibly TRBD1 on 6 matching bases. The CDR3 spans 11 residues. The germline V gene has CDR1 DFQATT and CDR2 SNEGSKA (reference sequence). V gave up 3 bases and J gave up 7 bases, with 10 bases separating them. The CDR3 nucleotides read TGCAGTGCTAGCTGGGGGCGGGAGCAGTACTTC. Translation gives CSASWGREQYF.

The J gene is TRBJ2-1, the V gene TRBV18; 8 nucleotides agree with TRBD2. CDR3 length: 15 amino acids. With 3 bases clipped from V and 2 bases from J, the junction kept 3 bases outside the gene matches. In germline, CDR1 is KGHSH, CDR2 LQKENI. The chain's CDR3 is CASSPAGGPYNEQFF. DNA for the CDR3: TGTGCCAGCTCACCGGCGGGAGGTCCCTACAATGAGCAGTTCTTC.

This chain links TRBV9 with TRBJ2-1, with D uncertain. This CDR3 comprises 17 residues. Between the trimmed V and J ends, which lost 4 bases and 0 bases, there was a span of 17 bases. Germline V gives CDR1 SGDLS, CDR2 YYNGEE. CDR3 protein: CASSQWAVSSSYNEQFF. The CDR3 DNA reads TGTGCCAGCAGCCAATGGGCCGTTTCGAGCTCCTACAATGAGCAGTTCTTC.

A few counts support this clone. Written as DNA, the CDR3 is TGTGCCAGCAGCCAAGAGGTCTGGGACAGTCGCACAGATACGCAGTATTTT. Protein sequence: CASSQEVWDSRTDTQYF. V usage is TRBV3-1 (or the pseudogene TRBV3-2) and J usage is TRBJ2-3; 7 bases fit TRBD1. V shed 0 bases, J shed 1 base, and the junction held 7 bases outside the gene matches. This CDR3 region has 17 residues. Germline V CDR1 and CDR2: LGHDT, YNNKEL (reference sequence).

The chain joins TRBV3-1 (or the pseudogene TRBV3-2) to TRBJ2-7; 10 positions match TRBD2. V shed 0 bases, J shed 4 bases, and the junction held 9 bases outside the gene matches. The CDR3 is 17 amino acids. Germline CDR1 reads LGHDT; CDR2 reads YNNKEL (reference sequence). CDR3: CASSQDNQREGLYEQYF. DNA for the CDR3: TGTGCCAGCAGCCAAGATAACCAGCGGGAGGGCCTGTACGAGCAGTACTTC.

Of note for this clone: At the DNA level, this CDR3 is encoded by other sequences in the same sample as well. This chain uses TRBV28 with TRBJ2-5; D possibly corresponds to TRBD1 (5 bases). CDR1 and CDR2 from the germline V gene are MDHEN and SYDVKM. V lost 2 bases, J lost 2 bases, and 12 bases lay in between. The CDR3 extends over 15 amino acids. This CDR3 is CASSLRGLGQETQYF. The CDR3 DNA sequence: TGTGCCAGCAGTTTAAGGGGCCTAGGGCAAGAGACCCAGTACTTC.

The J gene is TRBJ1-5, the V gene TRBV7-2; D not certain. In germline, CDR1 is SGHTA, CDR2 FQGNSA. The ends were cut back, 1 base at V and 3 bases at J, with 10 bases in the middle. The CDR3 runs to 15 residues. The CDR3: CASSLGRLTNQPQHF. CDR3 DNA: TGTGCCAGCAGCTTAGGACGACTTACCAATCAGCCCCAGCATTTT.

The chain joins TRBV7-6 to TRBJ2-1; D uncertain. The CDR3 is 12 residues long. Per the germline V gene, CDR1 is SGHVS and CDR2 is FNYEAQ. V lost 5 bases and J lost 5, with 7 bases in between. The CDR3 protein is CASSQEDNEQFF. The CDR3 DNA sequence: TGTGCCAGCAGCCAAGAGGACAATGAGCAGTTCTTC.

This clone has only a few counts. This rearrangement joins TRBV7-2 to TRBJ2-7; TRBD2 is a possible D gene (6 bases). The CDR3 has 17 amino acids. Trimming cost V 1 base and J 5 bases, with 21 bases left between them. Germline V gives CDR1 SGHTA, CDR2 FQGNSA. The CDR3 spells CASSLGVGTLAVNEQYF. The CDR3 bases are TGTGCCAGCAGCTTAGGGGTCGGGACTCTGGCCGTAAACGAGCAGTACTTC.

CDR3 amino acids: CATSDTGTGNYGYTF. The CDR3 coding sequence is TGTGCCACCAGTGATACCGGGACAGGGAACTATGGCTACACCTTC. The chain employs TRBV24-1 and TRBJ1-2, with 9 positions matching TRBD1. J lost 2 bases, V lost 3 bases, and 3 bases had no gene match. CDR1 is KGHDR, CDR2 SFDVKD, per germline. The CDR3 loop spans 15 amino acids.

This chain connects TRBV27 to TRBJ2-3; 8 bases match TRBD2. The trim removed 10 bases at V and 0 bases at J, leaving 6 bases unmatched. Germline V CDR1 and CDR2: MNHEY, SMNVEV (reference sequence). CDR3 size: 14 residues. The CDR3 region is CATHKRESTDTQYF. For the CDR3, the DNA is TGTGCCACACATAAGCGGGAGAGCACAGATACGCAGTATTTT.

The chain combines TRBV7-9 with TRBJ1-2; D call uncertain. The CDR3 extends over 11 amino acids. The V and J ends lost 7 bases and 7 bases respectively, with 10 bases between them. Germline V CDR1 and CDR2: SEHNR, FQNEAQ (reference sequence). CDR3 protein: CASIQRGGYTF. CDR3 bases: TGTGCCAGCATCCAGAGAGGTGGCTACACCTTC.

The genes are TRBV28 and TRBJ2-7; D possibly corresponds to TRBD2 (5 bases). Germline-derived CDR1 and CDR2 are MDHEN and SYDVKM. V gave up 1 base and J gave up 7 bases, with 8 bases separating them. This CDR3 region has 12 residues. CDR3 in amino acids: CASSLFRGEQYF. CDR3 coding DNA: TGTGCCAGCAGTTTATTCCGGGGTGAGCAGTACTTC.

Written as DNA, the CDR3 is TGTGCCAGCAGCCTCCAAACTCTGGGCGGGACTAGCGGCTCCTACGAGCAGTACTTC. Translated: CASSLQTLGGTSGSYEQYF. V usage is TRBV13 and J usage is TRBJ2-7, with 11 nucleotides matching TRBD2. Germline CDR1 reads PRHDT; CDR2 reads FYEKMQ (reference sequence). After removal of 5 bases from V and 0 bases from J, the junction contained 15 bases not matched to a gene. This CDR3 region has 19 residues.

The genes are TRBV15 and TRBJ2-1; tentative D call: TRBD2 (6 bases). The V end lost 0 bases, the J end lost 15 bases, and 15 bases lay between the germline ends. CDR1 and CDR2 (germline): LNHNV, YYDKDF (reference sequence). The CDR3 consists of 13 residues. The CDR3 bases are TGTGCCACCAGCAGAGAGGGGGGAAGTAGCGGGTTCTTC. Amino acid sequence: CATSREGGSSGFF. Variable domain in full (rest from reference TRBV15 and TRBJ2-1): DAMVIQNPRYQVTQFGKPVTLSCSQTLNHNVMYWYQQKSSQAPKLLFHYYDKDFNNEADTPDNFQSRRPNTSFCFLDIRSPGLGDTAMYLCATSREGGSSGFFGPGTRLTVL.